Presented here are 16 T cell receptor beta chains from one specimen sequenced in a study of chemoradiotherapy in HPV16-positive cancers. The protocol was immunoSEQ multiplex PCR, while the TCRdb copy is restricted to in-frame clones and leaves out a portion. In the table there are some 11,000 clones, less than 80% of which are singletons. The sample was collected from a patient who underwent chemoradiotherapy. Source of these receptors: a human donor with HPV-associated anogenital cancer.

The table lists this clone with a few counts. The V and J genes are TRBV11-2 and TRBJ1-2, with TRBD1 matching over 7 bases. With V trimmed by 7 bases and J by 6 bases, 5 bases remained unmatched. CDR1 is SGHAT, CDR2 FQNNGV, per germline. The CDR3 spans 12 residues. The CDR3: CASTTTGDGYTF. The CDR3 DNA follows: TGTGCCAGCACCACCACAGGGGATGGCTACACCTTC.

CDR3 residues: CATNRGSYGYTF. The CDR3 nucleotides read TGTGCCACTAACAGGGGAAGCTATGGCTACACCTTC. The chain links TRBV19 to TRBJ1-2, with 7 bases matching TRBD1. J was trimmed by 4 bases and V by 10 bases; bases with no gene match: 6. The CDR3 runs 12 residues. CDR1 is LNHDA and CDR2 is SQIVND in the germline V gene (reference sequence).

The chain recombines TRBV7-2 with TRBJ2-7, with 13 bases fitting TRBD2. Germline V gene lookup returns CDR1 SGHTA and CDR2 FQGNSA. After removal of 3 bases from V and 6 bases from J, the junction contained 5 bases not matched to a gene. The CDR3 is 15 residues long. The CDR3 sequence: CASSFGLAGVGEQYF. CDR3 DNA sequence: TGTGCCAGCAGCTTCGGACTAGCGGGAGTTGGCGAGCAGTACTTC.

By sample fraction, this clone is medium-sized. The V gene is TRBV7-3, the J gene TRBJ2-2, with 12 positions matching TRBD2. The CDR3 loop spans 16 amino acids. V trimming: 5 bases; J trimming: 4 bases; junction bases outside the gene matches: 5. CDR1 SGHTA and CDR2 FQGTGA come from the germline V gene. CDR3 sequence: CASSERTSGVTGELFF. The CDR3 nucleotides are TGTGCCAGCAGCGAGCGGACTAGCGGGGTCACCGGGGAGCTGTTTTTT.

The V gene is TRBV4-1, the J gene TRBJ2-7; D unresolved. The germline gives CDR1 MGHRA, CDR2 YSYEKL. The CDR3 consists of 14 residues. Trimming stripped 0 bases from V and 4 bases from J, with 10 bases between. Here the CDR3 reads CASSQDATYYEQYF. CDR3 bases: TGCGCCAGCAGCCAAGATGCGACGTATTACGAGCAGTACTTC.

The V call is TRBV28, the J call TRBJ1-4; D uncertain. This CDR3 contains 18 residues. V lost 1 base to trimming and J lost 5 bases, with 20 bases between them. Germline CDR1 and CDR2: MDHEN and SYDVKM. CDR3 sequence reads: CASSLYTLTAGPNEKLFF. DNA of the CDR3: TGTGCCAGCAGTTTATATACATTAACCGCAGGCCCGAATGAAAAACTGTTTTTT. Supplemented by reference TRBV28 and TRBJ1-4, the full variable domain reads DVKVTQSSRYLVKRTGEKVFLECVQDMDHENMFWYRQDPGLGLRLIYFSYDVKMKEKGDIPEGYSVSREKKERFSLILESASTNQTSMYLCASSLYTLTAGPNEKLFFGSGTQLSVL.

V usage is TRBV5-1 and J usage is TRBJ2-3, with 12 bases aligning to TRBD2. Germline CDR1 and CDR2: SGHRS and YFSETQ. The CDR3 is 16 residues long. Trimming removed 4 bases from V and 2 bases from J; junction bases left unmatched: 5. The CDR3 loop reads CASSTGLAGFTDTQYF. DNA for the CDR3: TGCGCCAGCAGCACCGGACTAGCGGGGTTCACAGATACGCAGTATTTT.

This chain links TRBV28 with TRBJ1-5; 10 bases are a match to TRBD1. V lost 4 bases to trimming and J lost 6 bases; unmatched junction nucleotides: 6. The germline V gene has CDR1 MDHEN and CDR2 SYDVKM. This CDR3 comprises 15 residues. CDR3 sequence: CASSSGTGDSQPQHF. The CDR3 DNA reads as TGTGCCAGCAGTTCCGGGACAGGGGATTCTCAGCCCCAGCATTTT.

V and J are TRBV7-3 and TRBJ2-1, with D possibly matching TRBD1 (6 bases). V lost 5 bases and J 5 bases, leaving 16 bases between the germline ends. CDR1 is SGHTA, CDR2 FQGTGA, per germline. The CDR3 is 15 residues long. The CDR3 DNA reads TGTGCCAGCAGCCCCGGGAAGGGACATAACAATGAGCAGTTCTTC. The encoded protein is CASSPGKGHNNEQFF.

The chain has TRBV19 and TRBJ2-3; possibly TRBD1 or TRBD2 for D (5 bases each). V lost 6 bases to trimming and J lost 4 bases, with 11 bases between them. The CDR3 extends over 13 amino acids. The germline gives CDR1 LNHDA, CDR2 SQIVND (reference sequence). The DNA for the CDR3 is TGTGCCAGTAGCGGGACCGGGGCAGATACGCAGTATTTT. It translates to CASSGTGADTQYF.

This chain joins TRBV7-3 and TRBJ2-1, with TRBD1 identical over 9 bases. The V gene's germline CDR1 is SGHTA and CDR2 FQGTGA. Unmatched junction bases numbered 2, after V lost 2 bases and J lost 6 bases. This CDR3 is 14 amino acids long. The CDR3 sequence: CASSLGTGFNEQFF. The CDR3 DNA reads TGTGCCAGCAGCTTAGGGACAGGGTTCAATGAGCAGTTCTTC.

J is TRBJ1-1 and V is TRBV5-8; possible D gene TRBD1, 5 bases. The CDR3 spans 13 residues. The V gene's germline CDR1 is SGHTS and CDR2 YDEGEE. V was cut by 3 bases and J by 11 bases, with 17 bases left in between. Here the CDR3 DNA reads TGTGCCAGCAGCTCCACCTCCGGGGGTCGCGCTTTCTTT. Translated, it gives CASSSTSGGRAFF.

This clone came up a few times. V gene TRBV4-1 combines with J gene TRBJ1-2, with a possible D match to TRBD1 (5 bases). CDR1 is MGHRA, CDR2 YSYEKL, per germline. The CDR3 totals 15 residues. V lost 2 bases, J lost 1 base, and 11 bases lay in between. CDR3 amino acids: CASSQPSGGNYGYTF. CDR3 DNA sequence: TGCGCCAGCAGCCAACCTAGCGGGGGTAACTATGGCTACACCTTC.

The rearrangement uses TRBV9 and TRBJ1-4; 10 positions agree with TRBD1. This CDR3 contains 14 residues. Germline CDR1 SGDLS, CDR2 YYNGEE. Trimming removed 3 bases from V and 7 bases from J; junction bases left unmatched: 3. This CDR3 is CASSAGQGGEKLFF. In DNA form, the CDR3 reads TGTGCCAGCAGCGCCGGACAGGGGGGTGAAAAACTGTTTTTT.

The chain uses TRBV5-6 and TRBJ1-2; D unresolved. Trimming shortened V by 0 bases and J by 5 bases, and 14 bases separated the two germline ends. This CDR3 has 15 amino acids. Germline lookup yields CDR1 SGHDT and CDR2 YYEEEE. CDR3: CASSLEGGLDYGYTF. CDR3 in DNA: TGTGCCAGCAGCTTGGAGGGAGGCCTCGATTATGGCTACACCTTC.

The rearrangement links TRBV5-1 to TRBJ2-2; D perhaps matches TRBD1 (5 bases). The CDR3 has 14 amino acids. Trimming took 2 bases from V and 5 from J, leaving 10 bases between them. In germline, CDR1 is SGHRS, CDR2 YFSETQ. The CDR3 sequence: CASSFPTATGELFF. The CDR3 DNA is TGCGCCAGCAGCTTCCCGACAGCTACCGGGGAGCTGTTTTTT.